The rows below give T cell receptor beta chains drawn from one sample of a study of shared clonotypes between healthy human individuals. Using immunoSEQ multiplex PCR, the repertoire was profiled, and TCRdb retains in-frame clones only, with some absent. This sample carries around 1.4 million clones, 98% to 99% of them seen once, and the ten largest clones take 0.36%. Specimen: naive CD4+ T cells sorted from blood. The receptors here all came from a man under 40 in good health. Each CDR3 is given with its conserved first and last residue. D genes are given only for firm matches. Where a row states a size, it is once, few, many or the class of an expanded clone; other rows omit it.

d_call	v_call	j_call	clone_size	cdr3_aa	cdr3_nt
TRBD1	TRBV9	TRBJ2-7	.	CASSARQGMAYEQYF	TGTGCCAGCAGCGCCAGACAGGGGATGGCCTACGAGCAGTACTTC
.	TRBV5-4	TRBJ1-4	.	CASSDRQGSEKLFF	TGTGCCAGCAGTGACCGGCAGGGAAGTGAAAAACTGTTTTTT
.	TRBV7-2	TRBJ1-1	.	CASLKSGNTEAFF	TGTGCCAGTTTAAAGAGCGGGAACACTGAAGCTTTCTTT
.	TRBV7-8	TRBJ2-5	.	CASSSGPYQETQYF	TGTGCCAGCAGCTCGGGACCGTACCAAGAGACCCAGTACTTC
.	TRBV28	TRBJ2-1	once	CASKRRSQSLEQFF	TGTGCCAGCAAGAGGCGATCGCAATCCCTTGAGCAGTTCTTC
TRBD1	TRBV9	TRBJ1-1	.	CASSPQQGMNTEAFF	TGTGCCAGCAGCCCTCAACAGGGGATGAACACTGAAGCTTTCTTT
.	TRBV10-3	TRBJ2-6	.	CAISGWGSGANVLTF	TGTGCCATCAGTGGATGGGGCAGTGGGGCCAACGTCCTGACTTTC
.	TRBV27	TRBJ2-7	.	CASSLISSGSVEQYF	TGTGCCAGCAGTTTAATTAGTTCGGGTTCGGTCGAGCAGTACTTC
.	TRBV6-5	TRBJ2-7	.	CASSYSGHLSGEQYF	TGTGCCAGCAGTTACTCGGGGCACCTTTCTGGGGAGCAGTACTTC
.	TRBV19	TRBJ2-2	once	CASSIERGHTGELFF	TGTGCCAGTAGTATAGAAAGGGGCCACACCGGGGAGCTGTTTTTT
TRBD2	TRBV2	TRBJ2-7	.	CASRPGLADYEQYF	TGTGCCAGCAGACCGGGACTAGCGGACTACGAGCAGTACTTC
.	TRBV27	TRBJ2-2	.	CASSYDSYTGELFF	TGTGCCAGCAGTTATGATTCCTACACCGGGGAGCTGTTTTTT
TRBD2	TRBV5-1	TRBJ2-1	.	CASSLRTSGNRYNEQFF	TGCGCCAGCAGCTTACGGACTAGCGGGAATCGCTACAATGAGCAGTTCTTC
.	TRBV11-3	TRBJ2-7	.	CASSGPPSYEQYF	TGTGCCAGCAGCGGTCCCCCCTCCTACGAGCAGTACTTC
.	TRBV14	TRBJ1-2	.	CASSLRTEFYGYTF	TGTGCCAGCAGCTTACGGACTGAGTTCTATGGCTACACCTTC
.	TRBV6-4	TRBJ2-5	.	CASPWHGGPRETQYF	TGTGCCAGCCCCTGGCACGGGGGACCAAGAGAGACCCAGTACTTC
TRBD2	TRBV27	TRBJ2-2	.	CASSFRPAGAGELFF	TGTGCCAGCAGTTTCCGACCGGCGGGGGCCGGGGAGCTGTTTTTT
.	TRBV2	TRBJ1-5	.	CASSVESNQPQHF	TGTGCCAGCAGTGTGGAGAGCAATCAGCCCCAGCATTTT
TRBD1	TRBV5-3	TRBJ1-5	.	CARSYRTGVLYSNQPQHF	TGTGCCAGAAGCTACCGGACAGGGGTTCTTTATAGCAATCAGCCCCAGCATTTT
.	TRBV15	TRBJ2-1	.	CATSLGPDNEQFF	TGTGCCACCAGCCTGGGACCCGACAATGAGCAGTTCTTC
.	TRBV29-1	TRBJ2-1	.	CSFVGAAYNEQFF	TGCAGCTTTGTGGGGGCGGCCTACAATGAGCAGTTCTTC
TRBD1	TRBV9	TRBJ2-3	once	CASSVDGQGAADTQYF	TGTGCCAGCAGCGTAGATGGGCAGGGGGCAGCAGATACGCAGTATTTT
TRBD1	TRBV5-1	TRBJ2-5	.	CASSSTGGETQYF	TGCGCCAGCAGCTCTACAGGGGGAGAGACCCAGTACTTC
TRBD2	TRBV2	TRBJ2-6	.	CASTQTRTSGSSGANVLTF	TGTGCCAGCACTCAAACGAGGACTAGCGGGAGCTCTGGGGCCAACGTCCTGACTTTC
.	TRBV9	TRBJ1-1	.	CASSLMTGLGSTEAFF	TGTGCCAGCAGCCTCATGACGGGACTGGGGAGCACTGAAGCTTTCTTT
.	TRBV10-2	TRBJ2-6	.	CASSLDGSGANVLTF	TGCGCCAGCAGTTTAGATGGCTCTGGGGCCAACGTCCTGACTTTC
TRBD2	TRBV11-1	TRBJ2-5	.	CASSGAGGSETQYF	TGTGCCAGCAGCGGAGCGGGAGGTTCAGAGACCCAGTACTTC
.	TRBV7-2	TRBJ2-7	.	CASSVQGSYEQYF	TGTGCCAGCTCTGTCCAGGGTTCCTACGAGCAGTACTTC
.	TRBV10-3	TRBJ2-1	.	CAISEVISGSYNEQFF	TGTGCCATCAGTGAGGTTATCAGTGGCTCCTACAATGAGCAGTTCTTC
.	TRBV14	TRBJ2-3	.	CASSQARSRWPDTQYF	TGTGCCAGCAGCCAAGCTAGATCGAGGTGGCCAGATACGCAGTATTTT
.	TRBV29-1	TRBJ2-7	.	CSAGMGRGGYEQYF	TGCAGCGCCGGGATGGGCAGGGGAGGATACGAGCAGTACTTC
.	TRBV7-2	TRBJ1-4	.	CASSLTELPNEKLFF	TGTGCCAGCAGCTTAACAGAGCTCCCTAATGAAAAACTGTTTTTT
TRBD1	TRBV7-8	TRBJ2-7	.	CASSRVTGSIYEQYF	TGTGCCAGCAGCCGAGTGACAGGGTCTATCTACGAGCAGTACTTC
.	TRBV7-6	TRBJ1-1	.	CAVQRGTEAFF	TGTGCCGTCCAGAGAGGGACTGAAGCTTTCTTT
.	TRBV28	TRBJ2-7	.	CASSFLFREQYF	TGTGCCAGCAGCTTCCTCTTCCGCGAGCAGTACTTC
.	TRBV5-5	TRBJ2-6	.	CASSLGDSGANVLTF	TGTGCCAGCAGCTTGGGAGACTCTGGGGCCAACGTCCTGACTTTC
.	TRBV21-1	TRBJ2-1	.	CASNWAGVPYNEQFF	TGTGCCAGCAACTGGGCGGGTGTGCCTTACAATGAGCAGTTCTTC
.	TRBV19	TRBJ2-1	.	CASSIGPGVRNEQFF	TGTGCCAGTAGTATAGGTCCGGGAGTGAGGAATGAGCAGTTCTTC
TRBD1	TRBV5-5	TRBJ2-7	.	CASSLYGQASYEQYF	TGTGCCAGCAGCTTGTACGGACAGGCTTCCTACGAGCAGTACTTC
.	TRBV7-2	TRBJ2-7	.	CASRTGTWTYEQYF	TGTGCCAGCAGAACCGGGACTTGGACCTACGAGCAGTACTTC
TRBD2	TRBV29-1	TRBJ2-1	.	CSGSTSGVYNEQFF	TGCAGCGGGTCGACTAGCGGCGTCTACAATGAGCAGTTCTTC
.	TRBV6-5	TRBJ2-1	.	CASGRGSFNEQFF	TGTGCCAGTGGACGTGGGTCTTTCAATGAGCAGTTCTTC
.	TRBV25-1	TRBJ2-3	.	CASSAPETVWGRDTQYF	TGTGCCAGCAGTGCACCAGAGACAGTATGGGGTAGGGATACGCAGTATTTT
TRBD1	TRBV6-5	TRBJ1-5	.	CASGWTGGQPQHF	TGTGCCAGCGGGTGGACAGGGGGGCAGCCCCAGCATTTT
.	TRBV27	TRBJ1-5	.	CASSGHSSNQPQHF	TGTGCCAGCAGCGGACACAGTAGCAATCAGCCCCAGCATTTT
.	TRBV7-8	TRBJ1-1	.	CASSFGVSNTEAFF	TGTGCCAGCAGCTTCGGGGTCTCGAACACTGAAGCTTTCTTT
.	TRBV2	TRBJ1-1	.	CASRQVVNTEAFF	TGTGCCAGCCGACAGGTCGTGAACACTGAAGCTTTCTTT
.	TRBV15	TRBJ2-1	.	CATSASGTYNEQFF	TGTGCCACCAGCGCCAGCGGAACCTACAATGAGCAGTTCTTC
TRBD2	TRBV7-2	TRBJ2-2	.	CASSILSSSGPTGELFF	TGTGCCAGCAGCATACTTTCGTCTAGCGGACCCACCGGGGAGCTGTTTTTT
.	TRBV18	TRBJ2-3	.	CASSPLKRATDTQYF	TGTGCCAGCTCACCACTGAAGCGGGCAACAGATACGCAGTATTTT
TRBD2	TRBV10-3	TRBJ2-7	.	CAIRLPTSTSSYEQYF	TGTGCCATCAGGCTACCGACTAGCACCTCATCCTACGAGCAGTACTTC
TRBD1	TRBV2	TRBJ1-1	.	CASSGQQGARVGNTEAFF	TGTGCCAGCAGTGGACAACAGGGGGCAAGGGTAGGCAACACTGAAGCTTTCTTT
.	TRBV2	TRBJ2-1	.	CASSPGHPRSEQFF	TGTGCCAGCAGTCCGGGACACCCCAGGAGTGAGCAGTTCTTC
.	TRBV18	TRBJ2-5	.	CASATPPGHPQETQYF	TGTGCCAGCGCAACCCCGCCGGGACATCCCCAAGAGACCCAGTACTTC